This TCR beta chain originates from a study of T cell responses to AZD1222 COVID-19 vaccine. The ends were cut back, 2 bases at V and 3 bases at J, with 7 bases in the middle. Germline assignment: CDR1 KGHDR and CDR2 SFDVKD. This CDR3 region has 15 residues. Sequencing was performed with immunoSEQ multiplex PCR; in TCRdb, only in-frame clones are kept and a portion is missing. The table lists more than 95,000 clones, 93% of them singletons. The receptor was isolated from an adult in good health. The chain is built from TRBV24-1 and TRBJ2-6; the D is unclear. The source was peripheral blood, collected on day 0 of AZD1222 vaccination. CDR3 DNA sequence: TGTGCCACCAGTGATTACCGACATGGGGCCAACGTCCTGACTTTC. Translated: CATSDYRHGANVLTF.